These T cell receptor beta chains were read from a single sample in a study of blood T cells in healthy people across ages. TCRdb re-called the 5' RACE reads with MiXCR, one entry per CDR3 protein. The repertoire includes about 720,000 distinct CDR3 sequences, approximately 25% of them detected once, and 3.7% sits in the top ten. These records were also assigned to another study, of T cells of mothers and their children.

Material for sequencing was blood. All receptors come from a boy aged 10-17 years in good health. The CDR3 runs from the conserved cysteine through the conserved F or W. The D gene is left open where the match is weak. A clone size is listed for some rows: how often the clone was seen (once, few, many), or a class if it is expanded.

j_call: TRBJ2-1
clone_size: NA
d_call: NA
v_call: TRBV7-3
cdr3_aa: CASSSNPGSYNEQFF
cdr3_nt: TGTGCCAGCAGTTCAAACCCAGGAAGCTACAATGAGCAGTTCTTC

j_call: TRBJ1-2
clone_size: few
d_call: TRBD1
v_call: TRBV5-6
cdr3_aa: CASSWWGQEYYGYTF
cdr3_nt: TGTGCCAGCAGCTGGTGGGGACAGGAGTACTATGGCTACACCTTC

j_call: TRBJ1-5
clone_size: few
d_call: NA
v_call: TRBV21-1
cdr3_aa: CAAGLASSNQPQHF
cdr3_nt: TGTGCCGCGGGCCTGGCCAGTAGCAATCAGCCCCAGCATTTT

j_call: TRBJ2-3
clone_size: few
d_call: TRBD2
v_call: TRBV29-1
cdr3_aa: CSVAFRLAVPDPGTQYF
cdr3_nt: TGCAGCGTCGCATTCCGTCTAGCGGTCCCCGATCCGGGTACGCAGTATTTT

j_call: TRBJ2-5
clone_size: NA
d_call: TRBD2
v_call: TRBV6-5
cdr3_aa: CATVRLAARQETQYF
cdr3_nt: TGTGCCACCGTTCGACTAGCGGCAAGACAAGAGACCCAGTACTTC

j_call: TRBJ2-5
clone_size: NA
d_call: TRBD2
v_call: TRBV4-3
cdr3_aa: CASSQEGASGRAEETQYF
cdr3_nt: TGCGCCAGCAGCCAAGAAGGCGCTAGCGGGAGGGCGGAAGAGACCCAGTACTTC

j_call: TRBJ2-2
clone_size: NA
d_call: TRBD1
v_call: TRBV6-6
cdr3_aa: CASSYLGTETGELFF
cdr3_nt: TGTGCCAGCAGTTACCTTGGGACAGAGACCGGGGAGCTGTTTTTT

j_call: TRBJ2-1
clone_size: few
d_call: NA
v_call: TRBV7-3
cdr3_aa: CASSLLASAYNEQFF
cdr3_nt: TGTGCCAGCAGCTTATTGGCTAGCGCCTACAATGAGCAGTTCTTC

j_call: TRBJ2-2
clone_size: NA
d_call: NA
v_call: TRBV5-1
cdr3_aa: CASSPDGGDNTGELFF
cdr3_nt: TGCGCCAGCAGCCCTGATGGAGGGGATAACACCGGGGAGCTGTTTTTT

j_call: TRBJ2-5
clone_size: NA
d_call: NA
v_call: TRBV10-3
cdr3_aa: CAAGGGQDQETQYF
cdr3_nt: TGTGCCGCCGGGGGGGGACAGGACCAAGAGACCCAGTACTTC

j_call: TRBJ2-7
clone_size: NA
d_call: TRBD2
v_call: TRBV2
cdr3_aa: CASSGGYGTSGILAYEQYF
cdr3_nt: TGTGCCAGCAGTGGTGGGTACGGGACTAGCGGGATACTGGCCTACGAGCAGTACTTC

j_call: TRBJ2-7
clone_size: few
d_call: NA
v_call: TRBV7-3
cdr3_aa: CASSLSSTNEQYF
cdr3_nt: TGTGCCAGCAGCTTATCTTCTACTAACGAGCAGTACTTC

j_call: TRBJ1-2
clone_size: NA
d_call: NA
v_call: TRBV4-1
cdr3_aa: CASSLQKGDYGYTF
cdr3_nt: TGCGCCAGCAGCCTGCAAAAAGGCGACTATGGCTACACCTTC

j_call: TRBJ2-2
clone_size: NA
d_call: NA
v_call: TRBV9
cdr3_aa: CASRQTNTRELFF
cdr3_nt: TGTGCCAGCAGGCAAACAAACACCCGGGAGCTGTTTTTT